The rows below give T cell receptor beta chains drawn from one sample of a study of cytomegalovirus exposure and HLA in healthy donors. Assay: immunoSEQ multiplex PCR; the TCRdb copy retains only in-frame clones and omits some. The data contain around 120,000 clones, around 77% of them singletons. The sequenced material came from PBMCs. The receptors were sampled from a man in his forties or fifties in good health and CMV-seropositive. Both conserved end residues are part of each CDR3. The D gene is left open where the match is weak. The size of a clone is reported for some rows only, either as once, few or many, or as a class for expanded clones.

V gene: TRBV9; clone size: -; J gene: TRBJ2-3; D gene: -; CDR3 protein: CASSAPRGGFSTDTQYF; CDR3 DNA: TGTGCCAGCAGCGCTCCCCGCGGGGGCTTCAGCACAGATACGCAGTATTTT
V gene: TRBV6-5; clone size: -; J gene: TRBJ1-2; D gene: -; CDR3 protein: CASSYSSTRVGYGYTF; CDR3 DNA: TGTGCCAGCAGTTACTCGAGTACGAGGGTGGGCTATGGCTATACCTTC
V gene: TRBV7-9; clone size: -; J gene: TRBJ2-3; D gene: -; CDR3 protein: CASSPTMGASTDTQYF; CDR3 DNA: TGTGCCAGCAGCCCAACGATGGGAGCTAGCACAGATACGCAGTATTTT
V gene: TRBV6-6; clone size: -; J gene: TRBJ2-7; D gene: -; CDR3 protein: CASSSSLYTPREQYF; CDR3 DNA: TGTGCCAGCAGTTCCTCGTTGTACACCCCCCGCGAGCAGTACTTC
V gene: TRBV10-1; clone size: -; J gene: TRBJ2-7; D gene: TRBD2; CDR3 protein: CASSTSGRAHEQYF; CDR3 DNA: TGCGCCAGCAGCACTAGCGGGAGGGCCCACGAGCAGTACTTC
V gene: TRBV6-1; clone size: -; J gene: TRBJ2-1; D gene: TRBD2; CDR3 protein: CATMGLAGGSFEQFF; CDR3 DNA: TGTGCCACCATGGGACTAGCGGGGGGCTCCTTTGAGCAGTTCTTC
V gene: TRBV14; clone size: -; J gene: TRBJ2-7; D gene: -; CDR3 protein: CASSQARAGEQYF; CDR3 DNA: TGTGCCAGCAGCCAGGCTCGGGCGGGGGAGCAGTACTTC
V gene: TRBV20-1; clone size: -; J gene: TRBJ1-1; D gene: -; CDR3 protein: CSAFRGEEAFF; CDR3 DNA: TGCAGTGCTTTCCGCGGGGAGGAGGCTTTCTTT
V gene: TRBV7-6; clone size: few; J gene: TRBJ1-1; D gene: -; CDR3 protein: CASSRGQITEAFF; CDR3 DNA: TGTGCCAGCAGCCGCGGACAGATCACTGAAGCTTTCTTT
V gene: TRBV6-5; clone size: -; J gene: TRBJ1-1; D gene: TRBD1; CDR3 protein: CASSYADRVAEAFF; CDR3 DNA: TGTGCCAGCAGTTACGCGGACAGGGTGGCTGAAGCTTTCTTT
V gene: TRBV6-1; clone size: -; J gene: TRBJ2-7; D gene: -; CDR3 protein: CASSENSRVAYF; CDR3 DNA: TGTGCCAGCAGTGAAAACTCCCGGGTCGCGTACTTC
V gene: TRBV7-9; clone size: -; J gene: TRBJ1-2; D gene: -; CDR3 protein: CASSRNLDGSIGYTF; CDR3 DNA: TGTGCCAGCAGCCGTAACCTGGACGGGAGCATCGGCTACACCTTC
V gene: TRBV25-1; clone size: -; J gene: TRBJ2-1; D gene: TRBD1; CDR3 protein: CASSDPRGRSYNEQFF; CDR3 DNA: TGTGCCAGCAGTGACCCCAGGGGGCGGTCCTACAATGAGCAGTTCTTC
V gene: TRBV11-3; clone size: few; J gene: TRBJ2-7; D gene: -; CDR3 protein: CASSLGQTNEQYF; CDR3 DNA: TGTGCCAGCAGCTTAGGACAGACCAACGAGCAGTACTTC
V gene: TRBV7-6; clone size: few; J gene: TRBJ2-7; D gene: TRBD1; CDR3 protein: CASSPRQGPSEQYF; CDR3 DNA: TGTGCCAGCAGCCCCCGACAGGGACCGAGTGAGCAGTACTTC
V gene: TRBV18; clone size: -; J gene: TRBJ1-5; D gene: TRBD1; CDR3 protein: CASSTPGGSNQPQHF; CDR3 DNA: TGTGCCAGCTCAACCCCAGGGGGAAGCAATCAGCCCCAGCATTTT
V gene: TRBV19; clone size: -; J gene: TRBJ2-5; D gene: TRBD2; CDR3 protein: CASSMGSSGFGETQYF; CDR3 DNA: TGTGCCAGTAGTATGGGGTCTAGCGGGTTTGGAGAGACCCAGTACTTC
V gene: TRBV19; clone size: -; J gene: TRBJ1-5; D gene: -; CDR3 protein: CASSFHFSNQPQHF; CDR3 DNA: TGTGCCAGTAGTTTCCATTTTAGCAATCAGCCCCAGCATTTT
V gene: TRBV9; clone size: -; J gene: TRBJ2-3; D gene: TRBD2; CDR3 protein: CASSLTTSGGEDTQYF; CDR3 DNA: TGTGCCAGCAGTCTAACTACTAGCGGGGGTGAAGATACGCAGTATTTT
V gene: TRBV14; clone size: -; J gene: TRBJ1-1; D gene: -; CDR3 protein: CASSHRNEQGGHTEAFF; CDR3 DNA: TGTGCCAGCAGCCACAGAAATGAACAGGGTGGACACACTGAAGCTTTCTTT
V gene: TRBV18; clone size: -; J gene: TRBJ1-4; D gene: TRBD1; CDR3 protein: CASSSKTGNNNEKLFF; CDR3 DNA: TGTGCCAGCTCATCTAAGACAGGGAATAATAATGAAAAACTGTTTTTT
V gene: TRBV11-2; clone size: -; J gene: TRBJ1-3; D gene: TRBD1; CDR3 protein: CASSRSTQGALGNTIYF; CDR3 DNA: TGTGCCAGCAGCCGCTCAACCCAGGGGGCGCTAGGAAACACCATATATTTT
V gene: TRBV6-6; clone size: once; J gene: TRBJ2-7; D gene: -; CDR3 protein: CASSLQVRYEQYF; CDR3 DNA: TGTGCCAGCAGTCTCCAAGTACGGTACGAGCAGTACTTC
V gene: TRBV18; clone size: -; J gene: TRBJ2-3; D gene: TRBD2; CDR3 protein: CASSPLGRTSGREVDTQYF; CDR3 DNA: TGTGCCAGCTCACCGCTTGGAAGAACTAGCGGGAGAGAAGTAGATACGCAGTATTTT
V gene: TRBV15; clone size: -; J gene: TRBJ2-1; D gene: -; CDR3 protein: CATSRDGALGGEQFF; CDR3 DNA: TGTGCCACCAGCAGAGACGGGGCCCTCGGGGGTGAGCAGTTCTTC
V gene: TRBV29-1; clone size: -; J gene: TRBJ2-1; D gene: TRBD1; CDR3 protein: CSVEDGQGADEQFF; CDR3 DNA: TGCAGCGTTGAAGATGGACAGGGGGCCGATGAGCAGTTCTTC
V gene: TRBV15; clone size: -; J gene: TRBJ1-2; D gene: -; CDR3 protein: CATSSSGQHGYTF; CDR3 DNA: TGTGCCACCAGCAGCTCCGGACAGCATGGCTACACCTTC
V gene: TRBV6-1; clone size: -; J gene: TRBJ2-7; D gene: TRBD2; CDR3 protein: CASSEGLASSYEQYF; CDR3 DNA: TGTGCCAGCAGTGAGGGACTAGCGAGCTCCTACGAGCAGTACTTC
V gene: TRBV6-5; clone size: -; J gene: TRBJ1-1; D gene: TRBD1; CDR3 protein: CASQGATEAFF; CDR3 DNA: TGTGCCTCACAGGGGGCCACTGAAGCTTTCTTT
V gene: TRBV4-3; clone size: few; J gene: TRBJ1-4; D gene: TRBD1; CDR3 protein: CASSQRDRDNEKLFF; CDR3 DNA: TGCGCCAGCAGCCAGCGGGACAGGGATAATGAAAAACTGTTTTTT
V gene: TRBV5-1; clone size: few; J gene: TRBJ2-1; D gene: TRBD1; CDR3 protein: CASSLEGANEQFF; CDR3 DNA: TGCGCCAGCAGCTTGGAGGGGGCGAATGAGCAGTTCTTC
V gene: TRBV28; clone size: few; J gene: TRBJ2-1; D gene: TRBD2; CDR3 protein: CASNPTGTRTYNEQFF; CDR3 DNA: TGTGCCAGCAACCCGACCGGGACTAGGACTTACAATGAGCAGTTCTTC
V gene: TRBV2; clone size: -; J gene: TRBJ1-2; D gene: -; CDR3 protein: CASSEAEADRNYGYTF; CDR3 DNA: TGTGCCAGCAGTGAAGCCGAGGCAGACCGAAACTATGGCTACACCTTC
V gene: TRBV28; clone size: -; J gene: TRBJ1-2; D gene: -; CDR3 protein: CASSSQGLANYGYTF; CDR3 DNA: TGTGCCAGCAGTTCGCAGGGTTTAGCTAACTATGGCTACACCTTC
V gene: TRBV11-2; clone size: -; J gene: TRBJ1-1; D gene: TRBD1; CDR3 protein: CASVLGTGNTEAFF; CDR3 DNA: TGTGCCAGCGTCTTGGGGACAGGGAACACTGAAGCTTTCTTT